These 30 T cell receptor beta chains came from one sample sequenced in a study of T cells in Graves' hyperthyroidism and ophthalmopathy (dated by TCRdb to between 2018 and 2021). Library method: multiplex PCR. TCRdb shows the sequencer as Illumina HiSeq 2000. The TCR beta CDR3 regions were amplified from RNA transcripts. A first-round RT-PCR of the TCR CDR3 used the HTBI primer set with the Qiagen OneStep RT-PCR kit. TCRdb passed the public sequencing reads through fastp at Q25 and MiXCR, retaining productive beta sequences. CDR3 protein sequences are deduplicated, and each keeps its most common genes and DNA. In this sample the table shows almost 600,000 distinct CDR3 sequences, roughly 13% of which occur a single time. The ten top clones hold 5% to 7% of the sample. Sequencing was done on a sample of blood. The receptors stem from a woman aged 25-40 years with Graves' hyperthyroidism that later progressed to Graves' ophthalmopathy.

The CDR3 nucleotides are TGTGCCAGCAGCCAATTTCCGGGACAGGGATTAAGTCAGCCCCAGCATTTT. It is translated as CASSQFPGQGLSQPQHF. V usage is TRBV7-9 and J usage is TRBJ1-5, with TRBD1 matching 9 bases. The V and J ends lost 5 bases and 6 bases, in that order; junction bases with no gene match: 14. Per germline, CDR1 SEHNR and CDR2 FQNEAQ (reference sequence). The CDR3 is 17 residues long. The entire variable domain, with the rest obtained from reference TRBV7-9 and TRBJ1-5, is as follows: DTGVSQNPRHKITKRGQNVTFRCDPISEHNRLYWYRQTLGQGPEFLTYFQNEAQLEKSRLLSDRFSAERPKGSFSTLEIQRTEQGDSAMYLCASSQFPGQGLSQPQHFGDGTRLSIL.

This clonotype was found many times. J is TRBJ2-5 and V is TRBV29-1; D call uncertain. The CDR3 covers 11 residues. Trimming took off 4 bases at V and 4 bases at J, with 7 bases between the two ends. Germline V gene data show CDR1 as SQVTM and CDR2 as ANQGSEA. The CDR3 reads CSVAPRETQYF. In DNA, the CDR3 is TGCAGCGTTGCCCCCCGAGAGACCCAGTACTTC.

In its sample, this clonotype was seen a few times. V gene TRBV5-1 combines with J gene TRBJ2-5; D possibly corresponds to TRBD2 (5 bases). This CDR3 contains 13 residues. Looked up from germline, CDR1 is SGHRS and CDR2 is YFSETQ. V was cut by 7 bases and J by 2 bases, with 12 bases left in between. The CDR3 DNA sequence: TGCGCCAGCGCAGCGGCAGGTCAAGAGACCCAGTACTTC. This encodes CASAAAGQETQYF.

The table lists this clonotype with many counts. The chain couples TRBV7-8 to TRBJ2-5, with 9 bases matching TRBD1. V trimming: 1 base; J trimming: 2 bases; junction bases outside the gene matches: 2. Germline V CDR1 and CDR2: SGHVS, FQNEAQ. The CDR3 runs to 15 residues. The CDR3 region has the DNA TGTGCCAGCAGCTTAGGGGACAGGGATCAAGAGACCCAGTACTTC. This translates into CASSLGDRDQETQYF. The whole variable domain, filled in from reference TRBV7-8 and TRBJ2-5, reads GAGVSQSPRYKVAKRGQDVALRCDPISGHVSLFWYQQALGQGPEFLTYFQNEAQLDKSGLPSDRFFAERPEGSVSTLKIQRTQQEDSAVYLCASSLGDRDQETQYFGPGTRLLVL.

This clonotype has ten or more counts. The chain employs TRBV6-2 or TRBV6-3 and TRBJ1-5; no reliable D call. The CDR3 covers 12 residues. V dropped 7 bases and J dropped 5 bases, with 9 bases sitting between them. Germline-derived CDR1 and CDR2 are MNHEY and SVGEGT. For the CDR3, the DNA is TGTGCCAGCATGTCTCGGGATCAGCCCCAGCATTTT. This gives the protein CASMSRDQPQHF.

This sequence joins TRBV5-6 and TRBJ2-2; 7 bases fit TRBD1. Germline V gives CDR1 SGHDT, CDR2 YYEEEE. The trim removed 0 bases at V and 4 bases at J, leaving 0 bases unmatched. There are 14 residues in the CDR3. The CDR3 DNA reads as TGTGCCAGCAGCTTGGAGGGGGCCACCGGGGAGCTGTTTTTT. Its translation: CASSLEGATGELFF. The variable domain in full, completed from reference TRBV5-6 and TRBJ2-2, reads DAGVTQSPTHLIKTRGQQVTLRCSPKSGHDTVSWYQQALGQGPQFIFQYYEEEERQRGNFPDRFSGHQFPNYSSELNVNALLLGDSALYLCASSLEGATGELFFGEGSRLTVL.

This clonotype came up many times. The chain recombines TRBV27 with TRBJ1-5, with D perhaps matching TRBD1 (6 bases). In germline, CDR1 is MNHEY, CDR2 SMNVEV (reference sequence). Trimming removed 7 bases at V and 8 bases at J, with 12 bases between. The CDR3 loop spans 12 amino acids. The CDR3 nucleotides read TGTGCCAGCATGAGGGAGGGGGAGCCCCAGCATTTT. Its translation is CASMREGEPQHF.

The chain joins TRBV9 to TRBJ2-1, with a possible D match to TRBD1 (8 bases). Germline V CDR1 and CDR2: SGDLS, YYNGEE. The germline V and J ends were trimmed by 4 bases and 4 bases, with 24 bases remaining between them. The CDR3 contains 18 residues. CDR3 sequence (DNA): TGTGCCAGCAGCCCTCACAGGGGGTTAGCGGGCGATTACAATGAGCAGTTCTTC. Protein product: CASSPHRGLAGDYNEQFF.

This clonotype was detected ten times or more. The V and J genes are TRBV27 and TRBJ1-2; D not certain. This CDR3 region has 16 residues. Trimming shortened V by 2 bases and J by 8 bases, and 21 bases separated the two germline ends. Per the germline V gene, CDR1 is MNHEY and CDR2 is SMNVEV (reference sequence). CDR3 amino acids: CASSLMAGVGGGGYTF. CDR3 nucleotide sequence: TGTGCCAGCAGTTTAATGGCTGGCGTCGGTGGAGGCGGCTACACCTTC.

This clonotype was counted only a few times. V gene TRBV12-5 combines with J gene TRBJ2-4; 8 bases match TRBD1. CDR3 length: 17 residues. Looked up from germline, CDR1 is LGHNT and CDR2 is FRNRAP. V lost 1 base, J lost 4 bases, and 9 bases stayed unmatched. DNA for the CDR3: TGTGCTAGTGGTTTGGGAGGACAGGGTTTGTCAAAAAACATTCAGTACTTC. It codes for CASGLGGQGLSKNIQYF.

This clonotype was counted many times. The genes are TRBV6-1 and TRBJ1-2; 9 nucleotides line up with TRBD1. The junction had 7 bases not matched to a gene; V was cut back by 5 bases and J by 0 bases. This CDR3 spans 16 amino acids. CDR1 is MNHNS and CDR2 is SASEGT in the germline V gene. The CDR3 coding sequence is TGTGCCAGCAGTATCCGGGACAGGGCATCTAACTATGGCTACACCTTC. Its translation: CASSIRDRASNYGYTF.

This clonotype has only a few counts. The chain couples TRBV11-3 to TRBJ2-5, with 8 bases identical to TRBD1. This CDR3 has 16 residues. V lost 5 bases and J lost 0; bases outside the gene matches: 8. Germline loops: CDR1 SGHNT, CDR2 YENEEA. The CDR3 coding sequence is TGTGCCAGCAGCCCAATTGGGACAGGAGACCAAGAGACCCAGTACTTC. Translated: CASSPIGTGDQETQYF.

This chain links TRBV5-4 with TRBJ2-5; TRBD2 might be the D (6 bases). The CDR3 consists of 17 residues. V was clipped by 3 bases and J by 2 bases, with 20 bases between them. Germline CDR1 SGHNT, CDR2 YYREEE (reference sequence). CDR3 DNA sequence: TGTGCCAGCAGCTCCCGCGGGGCGGGCTACCTTCAAGAGACCCAGTACTTC. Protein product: CASSSRGAGYLQETQYF.

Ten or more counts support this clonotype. The CDR3 protein is CASSPPDARNEQFF. The CDR3 coding sequence is TGTGCCAGCTCACCACCAGACGCGCGCAATGAGCAGTTCTTC. The chain couples TRBV18 to TRBJ2-1; D not resolved. Trimming took 0 bases from V and 6 from J, leaving 9 bases between them. The CDR3 is 14 residues long. The germline gives CDR1 KGHSH, CDR2 LQKENI.

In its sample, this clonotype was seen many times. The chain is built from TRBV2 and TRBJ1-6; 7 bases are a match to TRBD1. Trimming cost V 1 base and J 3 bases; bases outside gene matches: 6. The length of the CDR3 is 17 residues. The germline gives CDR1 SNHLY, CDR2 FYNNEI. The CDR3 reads CASSEERAGGYNSPLHF. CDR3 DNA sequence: TGTGCCAGCAGTGAAGAGAGGGCAGGGGGCTATAATTCACCCCTCCACTTT.

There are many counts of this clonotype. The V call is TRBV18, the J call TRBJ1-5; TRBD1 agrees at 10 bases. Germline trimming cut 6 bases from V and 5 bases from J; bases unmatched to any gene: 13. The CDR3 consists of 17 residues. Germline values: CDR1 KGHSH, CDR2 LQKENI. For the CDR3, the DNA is TGTGCCAGCTCCCCCACAGAGACAGGGGGCTCCGATCAGCCCCAGCATTTT. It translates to CASSPTETGGSDQPQHF.

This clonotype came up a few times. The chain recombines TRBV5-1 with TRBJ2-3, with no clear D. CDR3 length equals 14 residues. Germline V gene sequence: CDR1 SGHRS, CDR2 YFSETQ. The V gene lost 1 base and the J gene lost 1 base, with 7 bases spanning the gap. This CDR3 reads CASSLRSGTDTQYF. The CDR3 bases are TGCGCCAGCAGCTTGAGAAGCGGCACAGATACGCAGTATTTT.

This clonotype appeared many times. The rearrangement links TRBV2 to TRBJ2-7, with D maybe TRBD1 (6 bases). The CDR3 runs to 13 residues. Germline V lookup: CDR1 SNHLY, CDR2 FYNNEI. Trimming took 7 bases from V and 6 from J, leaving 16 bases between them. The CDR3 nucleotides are TGTGCCAGCACTTCAAACAGGGAAGGCGAGCAGTACTTC. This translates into CASTSNREGEQYF.

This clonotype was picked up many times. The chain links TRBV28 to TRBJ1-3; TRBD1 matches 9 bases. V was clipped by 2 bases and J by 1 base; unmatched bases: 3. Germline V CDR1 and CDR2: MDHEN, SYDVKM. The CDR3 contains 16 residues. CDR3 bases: TGTGCCAGCAGTTTAGGGGGGACAGGGTCTGGAAACACCATATATTTT. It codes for CASSLGGTGSGNTIYF.

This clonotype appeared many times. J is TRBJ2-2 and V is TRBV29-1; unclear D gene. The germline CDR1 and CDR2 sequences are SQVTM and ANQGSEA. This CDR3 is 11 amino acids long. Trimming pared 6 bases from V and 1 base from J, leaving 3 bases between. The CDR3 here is CSVKNTGELFF. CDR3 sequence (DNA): TGCAGCGTCAAGAACACCGGGGAGCTGTTTTTT.

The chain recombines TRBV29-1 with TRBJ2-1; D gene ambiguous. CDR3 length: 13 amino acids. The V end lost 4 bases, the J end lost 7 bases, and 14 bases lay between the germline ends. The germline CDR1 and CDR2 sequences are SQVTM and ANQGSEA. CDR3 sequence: CSVGTRLTNEQFF. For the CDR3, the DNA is TGCAGCGTTGGAACGAGGCTGACAAATGAGCAGTTCTTC.

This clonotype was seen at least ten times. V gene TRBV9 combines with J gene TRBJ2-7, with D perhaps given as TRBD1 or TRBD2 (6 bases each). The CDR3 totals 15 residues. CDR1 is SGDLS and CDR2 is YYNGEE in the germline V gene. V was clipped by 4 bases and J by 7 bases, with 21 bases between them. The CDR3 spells CASSPTGGTASEQYF. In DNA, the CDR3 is TGTGCCAGCAGCCCTACCGGGGGCACTGCCTCTGAGCAGTACTTC.

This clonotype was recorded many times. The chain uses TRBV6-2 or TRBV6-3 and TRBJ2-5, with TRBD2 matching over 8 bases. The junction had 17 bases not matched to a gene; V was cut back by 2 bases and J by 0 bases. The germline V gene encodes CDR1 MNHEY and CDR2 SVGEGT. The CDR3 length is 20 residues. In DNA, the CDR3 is TGTGCCAGCAGTTACCCAGGGGTCAACGGGAGGGGTCACGACCAAGAGACCCAGTACTTC. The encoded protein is CASSYPGVNGRGHDQETQYF.

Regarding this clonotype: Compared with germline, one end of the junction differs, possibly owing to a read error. The CDR3 DNA is TGCAGTGCGTTTACAGGGGCCAGGCCCGAAGCTCTCTTT. As protein: CSAFTGARPEALF. The chain uses TRBV20-1 and TRBJ1-1; 7 bases fit TRBD1. The germline gives CDR1 DFQATT, CDR2 SNEGSKA (reference sequence). CDR3 length: 13 residues.

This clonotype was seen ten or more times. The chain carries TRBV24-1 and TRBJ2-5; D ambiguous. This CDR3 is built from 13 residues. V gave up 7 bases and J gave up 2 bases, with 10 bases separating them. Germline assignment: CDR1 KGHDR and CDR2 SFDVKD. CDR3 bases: TGTGCCACCAGCTCGCGAGCTCAAGAGACCCAGTACTTC. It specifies CATSSRAQETQYF.

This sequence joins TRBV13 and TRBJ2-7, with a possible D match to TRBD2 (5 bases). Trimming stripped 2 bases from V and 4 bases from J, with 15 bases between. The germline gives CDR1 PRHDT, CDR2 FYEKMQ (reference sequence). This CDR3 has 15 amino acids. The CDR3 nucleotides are TGTGCCAGCAGCTTAAGCCGGACCCCGGGATACGAGCAGTACTTC. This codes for CASSLSRTPGYEQYF.

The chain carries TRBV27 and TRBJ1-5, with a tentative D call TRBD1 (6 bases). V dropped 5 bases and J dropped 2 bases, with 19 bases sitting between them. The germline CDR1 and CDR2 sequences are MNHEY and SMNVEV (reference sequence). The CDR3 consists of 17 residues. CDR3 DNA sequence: TGTGCCAGCAGTCGGTACAGGGATGACGGTCGCAATCAGCCCCAGCATTTT. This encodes CASSRYRDDGRNQPQHF.

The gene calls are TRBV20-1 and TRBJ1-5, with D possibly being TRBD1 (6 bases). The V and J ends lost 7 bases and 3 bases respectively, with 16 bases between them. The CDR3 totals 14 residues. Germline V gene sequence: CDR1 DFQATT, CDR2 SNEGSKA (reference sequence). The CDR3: CSGSLGQNNQPQHF. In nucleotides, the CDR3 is TGCAGTGGAAGTTTAGGACAGAACAATCAGCCCCAGCATTTT.

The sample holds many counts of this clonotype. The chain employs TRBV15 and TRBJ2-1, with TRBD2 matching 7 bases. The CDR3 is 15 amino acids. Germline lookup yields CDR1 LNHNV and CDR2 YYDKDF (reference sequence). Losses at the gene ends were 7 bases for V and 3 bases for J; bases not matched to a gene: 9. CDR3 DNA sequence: TGTGCCACCAACCGCGGGGGACTCGGCTACAATGAGCAGTTCTTC. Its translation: CATNRGGLGYNEQFF.

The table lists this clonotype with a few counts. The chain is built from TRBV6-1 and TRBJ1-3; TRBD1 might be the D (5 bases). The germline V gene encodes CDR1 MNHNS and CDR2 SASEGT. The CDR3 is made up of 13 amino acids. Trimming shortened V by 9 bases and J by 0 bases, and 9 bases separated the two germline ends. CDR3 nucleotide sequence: TGTGCCAGTACGACAGCCTCTGGAAACACCATATATTTT. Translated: CASTTASGNTIYF.